The rows below give T cell receptor beta chains drawn from one sample of a study of human T cells and chemical hapten exposure. In TCRdb, the RACE reads were re-called with MiXCR into one record per CDR3 protein. This sample has about 80,000 distinct CDR3 sequences, with approximately 15% found just once. Source: whole blood, taken in connection with sensitization to the hapten diphenylcyclopropenone (DPC). These receptor sequences come from a woman aged 50 to 65 with alopecia areata. Some clones in this sample may be carry-over from other donors' samples. CDR3s include the opening cysteine and the closing phenylalanine or tryptophan. D genes are given only for firm matches. Some rows mark clone size as missing; the rest say once, few, many or name a class of expanded clone.

TRBV5-1,TRBJ2-7,.,.,TGCGCCAGCAGCTTGGAAGAAACAGGGTACGAGCAGTACTTC,CASSLEETGYEQYF
TRBV2,TRBJ2-3,few,.,TGTGCCAGCAGTGAGGTGGCGGGTTTCGGTATGAACACAGATACGCAGTATTTT,CASSEVAGFGMNTDTQYF
TRBV29-1,TRBJ1-1,few,TRBD1,TGCAGCGTTGAAGATCGACAGGGGTACACTGAAGCTTTCTTT,CSVEDRQGYTEAFF
TRBV4-2,TRBJ2-1,.,TRBD2,TGTGCCAGCAGCCGTAGCGGGACAACCTACAATGAGCAGTTCTTC,CASSRSGTTYNEQFF
TRBV3-1,TRBJ2-7,few,TRBD1,TGTGCCAGCAGCCTCCGGGACAGGGGCTTTTACTTC,CASSLRDRGFYF
TRBV4-1,TRBJ1-2,.,.,TGCGCCAGCAGCCAACCCAGGGTTGGGAGCGGACCCTATGGCTACACCTTC,CASSQPRVGSGPYGYTF
TRBV27,TRBJ2-5,.,TRBD2,TGTGCCAGCAGTTCAAGGACTAGCGGGAGGTCGAGCGAGACCCAGTACTTC,CASSSRTSGRSSETQYF
TRBV10-3,TRBJ2-7,few,.,TGTGCCATCAGTGTCTCAGTGGTTTCCGAGGACGAGCAGTACTTC,CAISVSVVSEDEQYF
TRBV29-1,TRBJ2-2,few,.,TGCAGCGCTCAGGGGTACACCGGGGAGCTGTTTTTT,CSAQGYTGELFF
TRBV7-9,TRBJ2-7,many,TRBD2,TGTGCCAGCAGCCCCACGGTTGGCGGGAGAGCGGCCTACGAGCAGTACTTC,CASSPTVGGRAAYEQYF
TRBV18,TRBJ1-6,few,.,TGTGCCAGCTCAACGACCAGGGATTCACCCCTCCACTTT,CASSTTRDSPLHF
TRBV12-3/TRBV12-4,TRBJ1-3,.,TRBD1,TGTGCCAGCAGTTTGGGGACAGGGGTTTATGGAAACACCATATATTTT,CASSLGTGVYGNTIYF
TRBV10-3,TRBJ2-5,.,.,TGTGCCACATCACAGGGAAAACAAGAGACCCAGTACTTC,CATSQGKQETQYF
TRBV25-1,TRBJ1-1,few,TRBD1,TGTGCCAGCAGAAAACCCGGGACAGGGATGAACACTGAAGCTTTCTTT,CASRKPGTGMNTEAFF
TRBV6-5,TRBJ2-7,.,.,TGTGCCAACGCCCCACCGGGGAGACCCTCACTAGTCTCTAACTACGAGCAGTACTTC,CANAPPGRPSLVSNYEQYF
TRBV2,TRBJ1-1,many,.,TGTGCCAGCAGTAGGAGTATGAACACTGAAGCTTTCTTT,CASSRSMNTEAFF
TRBV7-6,TRBJ2-2,few,.,TGTGCCACCCTCAGAGGGGGAGGGAACACCGGGGAGCTGTTTTTT,CATLRGGGNTGELFF
TRBV7-9,TRBJ1-5,few,.,TGTGCCAGCAGCTTATCTGGGGGCACGCCCCAGCATTTT,CASSLSGGTPQHF
TRBV3-1,TRBJ2-7,few,TRBD2,TGTGCCAGCAGCCAAGGTGGCGGTAGCGGGAGGTACGAGCAGTACTTC,CASSQGGGSGRYEQYF
TRBV6-6,TRBJ2-7,many,TRBD2,TGTGCCAGCAGACCTAGCGGGAGGGCTAGCGAGCAGTACTTC,CASRPSGRASEQYF
TRBV28,TRBJ2-7,few,.,TGTGCCAGCAGTTTCGGGGCCCGGGAGCAGTACTTC,CASSFGAREQYF
TRBV11-2,TRBJ2-1,few,TRBD1,TGTGCCAGCAGCCCGCCGGGACAGGGTTACAATGAGCAGTTCTTC,CASSPPGQGYNEQFF
TRBV7-6,TRBJ1-4,.,TRBD1,TGTGCCAGCAGCTTCGGGACAGGTCTTAATGAAAAACTGTTTTTT,CASSFGTGLNEKLFF
TRBV7-2,TRBJ1-3,.,.,TGTGCCAGCAGCCCCGGACCGAACTCTGGAAACACCATATATTTT,CASSPGPNSGNTIYF
TRBV5-1,TRBJ2-7,.,.,TGCGCCAGCCGGGGACCGTCAACCTACGAGCAGTACTTC,CASRGPSTYEQYF
TRBV29-1,TRBJ1-4,.,.,TGCAGCGTTGAAGAAGATAGCGGACGAAAACTGTTTTTT,CSVEEDSGRKLFF
TRBV3-1,TRBJ2-4,many,TRBD1,TGTGCCAGCAGCTCCTTAAAACGGACAGGAGCCAAAAACATTCAGTACTTC,CASSSLKRTGAKNIQYF
TRBV10-3,TRBJ2-1,.,.,TGTGCCATCGGGGGACGGGAGCGCTCCTACAATGAGCAGTTCTTC,CAIGGRERSYNEQFF
TRBV29-1,TRBJ1-2,few,.,TGCAGCGTTGGGGTCAGGCCAGAAGATAACTATGGCTACACCTTC,CSVGVRPEDNYGYTF
TRBV15,TRBJ1-1,few,.,TGTGCCACCAGCAGACAAAACACATGGGAGGCTTTCTTT,CATSRQNTWEAFF
TRBV20-1,TRBJ2-3,medium-sized,TRBD2,TGCAGTGCTAAAGTAGCGGGAGGGACCACAGATACGCAGTATTTT,CSAKVAGGTTDTQYF
TRBV20-1,TRBJ1-4,medium-sized,.,TGCAGTGCTAGAGTAGCGGGGTTCTCTAATGAAAAACTGTTTTTT,CSARVAGFSNEKLFF
TRBV28,TRBJ2-7,few,.,TGTGCCAGCAGTTTATCGCCGGGCGGGTCCTACGAGCAGTACTTC,CASSLSPGGSYEQYF
TRBV18,TRBJ1-3,many,TRBD1,TGTGCCAGCTCTTTGGACAGGACTGGAAACACCATATATTTT,CASSLDRTGNTIYF
TRBV14,TRBJ2-7,many,TRBD2,TGTGCCAGCAGCCAAACTGTTTGGCGGGAGGGCCGGTCCTACGAGCAGTACTTC,CASSQTVWREGRSYEQYF
TRBV7-9,TRBJ2-3,.,.,TGTGCCAGCAGCTTATCTTCGCTACGCACAGATACGCAGTATTTT,CASSLSSLRTDTQYF
TRBV16,TRBJ1-1,.,.,TGTGCCAGCAGCCTCTTGGGGGGGCGGACTGAAGCTTTCTTT,CASSLLGGRTEAFF
TRBV10-3,TRBJ2-3,.,.,TGTGCCATCAGTGCTGACCGGGACGGAGGGGGAGATACGCAGTATTTT,CAISADRDGGGDTQYF
TRBV6-2/TRBV6-3,TRBJ2-7,few,TRBD2,TGTGCCAGCAGCCGACGTTCTGAAGCGGGGTATTCCTACGAGCAGTACTTC,CASSRRSEAGYSYEQYF
TRBV4-3,TRBJ2-4,.,TRBD2,TGCGCCAGCAGCCAAGGGCTAGCGGGAGGGTTGCACTTC,CASSQGLAGGLHF
TRBV4-3,TRBJ2-3,.,TRBD2,TGCGCCAGCAGCCAAGATCTACTAGCGGGGAGGGATACGCAGTATTTT,CASSQDLLAGRDTQYF
TRBV7-9,TRBJ1-1,few,.,TGTGCCAGCGGGACTGAGCACACTGAAGCTTTCTTT,CASGTEHTEAFF
TRBV18,TRBJ1-1,.,.,TGTGCCAGCTCACCATGGAACACTGAAGCTTTCTTT,CASSPWNTEAFF